This passage covers 8 T cell receptor beta chains from one sample sequenced in a study of beta chain features in type 1 diabetes. Study outcomes and limitations: Shortening of TCRB CDR3s, moderate but significant, appeared in all four CD4+ subsets of Type 1 diabetes patients.

As every portion of the isolated RNA was reverse transcribed, the sequencing read expressed TCRB transcripts. Data came from immunoSEQ multiplex PCR; TCRdb stores just in-frame clones and leaves some out. The sample lists about 660,000 clones, roughly an eighth seen once, with just under 0.04% in the top ten. These TCRs' antigens remain unknown. Material for sequencing was naive CD4+ T cells from blood. These receptors originate from a young man with type 1 diabetes.

This rearrangement joins TRBV7-9 to TRBJ2-1, with D maybe TRBD2 (6 bases). Deletions cut 5 bases from V and 2 bases from J, with 16 bases between. The length of the CDR3 is 16 residues. The V gene's germline CDR1 is SEHNR and CDR2 FQNEAQ (reference sequence). The CDR3 spells CASSRSGTPPYNEQFF. The CDR3 region has the DNA TGTGCCAGCAGCCGCTCGGGGACTCCCCCCTACAATGAGCAGTTCTTC.

This clone was seen only a few times. CDR3 residues: CASSRRQGLVNEQFF. CDR3 in DNA: TGTGCCAGCAGTCGGCGGCAGGGATTAGTGAATGAGCAGTTCTTC. The V and J genes are TRBV4-2 and TRBJ2-1; possible D gene TRBD1, 5 bases. The V end was cut by 6 bases, the J end by 7 bases, with 19 bases between. Germline V gene lookup returns CDR1 LGHNA and CDR2 YNFKEQ. The CDR3 extends over 15 amino acids.

CDR3 bases: TGTGCCAGCAGCTCCGGGACCCCCTCAGCTACGCAGTATTTT. Its translation: CASSSGTPSATQYF. The chain recombines TRBV13 with TRBJ2-3, with D possibly called TRBD1 or TRBD2 (5 bases each). The length of the CDR3 is 14 residues. CDR1 is PRHDT, CDR2 FYEKMQ, per germline (reference sequence). Trimming stripped 4 bases from V and 8 bases from J, with 16 bases between.

This clone has more than one count but fewer than ten. The chain combines TRBV9 with TRBJ2-7, with 8 bases aligning to TRBD1. The CDR3 runs 14 residues. V dropped 1 base and J dropped 4; count of bases not matched to a gene: 4. Germline V gene data show CDR1 as SGDLS and CDR2 as YYNGEE. The CDR3 spells CASSVQGAGYEQYF. The CDR3, as DNA: TGTGCCAGCAGCGTACAGGGGGCTGGGTACGAGCAGTACTTC.

The chain links TRBV5-1 to TRBJ2-1; TRBD2 agrees at 7 bases. This CDR3 has 13 amino acids. J was trimmed by 6 bases and V by 7 bases; bases with no gene match: 7. In germline, CDR1 is SGHRS, CDR2 YFSETQ. CDR3 amino acids: CASGTTSSNEQFF. In DNA, the CDR3 is TGCGCCAGCGGCACGACTAGCTCCAATGAGCAGTTCTTC.

In its sample, this clone was seen a few times. This chain connects TRBV4-1 to TRBJ1-5; D not resolved. There are 16 residues in the CDR3. V was pared by 0 bases and J by 7 bases, with 16 bases between. CDR1 is MGHRA and CDR2 is YSYEKL in the germline V gene. The CDR3 here is CASSQELGVFSQPQHF. The CDR3 DNA reads as TGCGCCAGCAGCCAAGAACTTGGGGTGTTCAGCCAGCCCCAGCATTTT.

The chain combines TRBV19 with TRBJ2-1; 9 bases match TRBD2. The CDR3 consists of 16 residues. Trimming at V came to 6 bases and at J to 8 bases, leaving 14 bases not matched to a gene. Germline V gene lookup returns CDR1 LNHDA and CDR2 SQIVND (reference sequence). The CDR3 loop is CASSPRLAGAIDEQFF. The CDR3 DNA follows: TGTGCCAGTAGCCCACGCTTAGCGGGGGCAATCGATGAGCAGTTCTTC.

This clone appeared a few times. The V call is TRBV10-3, the J call TRBJ1-1; 8 nucleotides agree with TRBD1. The germline CDR1 and CDR2 sequences are ENHRY and SYGVKD. The CDR3 totals 14 residues. Trimming at V came to 10 bases and at J to 4 bases, leaving 11 bases not matched to a gene. The CDR3, as DNA: TGTGCCAACGCGGCAGGACAGGGTACCACTGAAGCTTTCTTT. Translated, it gives CANAAGQGTTEAFF.